This TCR beta chain was documented in a study of T cell clusters in autoimmune cytopenias. Findings and limits, study-wide: The T cell clusters came from computational analysis alone and lack functional validation.

As regards this clonotype: As yet, its antigen is unknown.

Each sample's input was around 250 ng genomic DNA, roughly 40,000 genome equivalents. The CDR3 length is 14 residues. One tube held mixed TRB-A and TRB-B primer pools for touch-down PCR. TCRdb reworked the multiplex PCR reads into one entry per CDR3 protein, no DNA. The sample has several thousand distinct CDR3 sequences, and its top ten clones hold 5.4%. The gene calls are TRBV12-3 or TRBV12-4 and TRBJ2-3; TCRdb designates TRBD1, a call that cannot be tested without DNA. This receptor was identified in a human donor with an autoimmune cytopenia or autoimmune hepatitis (not recorded which). The sequenced sample was peripheral blood. CDR3 loop: CASSFGGSTDTQYF.